Below are 26 T cell receptor beta chains sequenced from a single sample in a study of T-cell reconstitution after alpha-beta-depleted transplantation in children. The library targeted TCRbeta and was prepared with unique molecular identifiers. TCRdb called the PCR reads again in MiXCR, with one record for every CDR3 protein. This sample yields roughly 250,000 distinct CDR3 sequences, of which around 7.8% are seen a single time; less than 8% belongs to the top ten. Sequencing was performed on PBMCs, mostly from graft donor cells, taken 180 days after TCRalphabeta/CD19-depleted stem cell transplant. The origin of the receptors is a male patient younger than 18 who had a stem cell transplant for acute lymphoblastic leukemia, so the T cells may come from the graft donor.

This clonotype was seen at least ten times. V usage is TRBV5-6 and J usage is TRBJ1-2; D is possibly TRBD1 (6 bases). Germline V gene sequence: CDR1 SGHDT, CDR2 YYEEEE. The V end lost 3 bases, the J end lost 2 bases, and 11 bases lay between the germline ends. The CDR3 covers 14 residues. This CDR3 reads CASSSGQLNYGYTF. The CDR3 DNA follows: TGTGCCAGCAGCTCAGGACAGCTCAACTATGGCTACACCTTC. Supplemented by reference TRBV5-6 and TRBJ1-2, the full variable domain reads DAGVTQSPTHLIKTRGQQVTLRCSPKSGHDTVSWYQQALGQGPQFIFQYYEEEERQRGNFPDRFSGHQFPNYSSELNVNALLLGDSALYLCASSSGQLNYGYTFGSGTRLTVV.

The J gene is TRBJ2-7, the V gene TRBV20-1, with 10 bases aligning to TRBD2. The CDR3 length is 16 residues. The germline V gene encodes CDR1 DFQATT and CDR2 SNEGSKA (reference sequence). Trimming cost V 2 bases and J 0 bases; bases outside gene matches: 7. Written as DNA, the CDR3 is TGCAGTGCTAGAATGAGCGGGAGGGCCCCCTCCTACGAGCAGTACTTC. Translating it yields CSARMSGRAPSYEQYF.

This clonotype was detected ten times or more. V usage is TRBV3-1 and J usage is TRBJ2-5; TRBD1 might be the D (5 bases). The length of the CDR3 is 17 residues. Germline V gene sequence: CDR1 LGHDT, CDR2 YNNKEL (reference sequence). V gave up 3 bases and J gave up 1 base, with 18 bases separating them. CDR3 DNA: TGTGCCAGCAGCCATTCGACAGTTTCGGTCCTCCAAGAGACCCAGTACTTC. This sequence encodes CASSHSTVSVLQETQYF.

Many counts were recorded for this clonotype. This chain joins TRBV11-2 and TRBJ1-4, with 8 bases aligning to TRBD1. The CDR3 sequence is 19 residues long. Unmatched junction bases numbered 14, after V lost 5 bases and J lost 0 bases. The germline gives CDR1 SGHAT, CDR2 FQNNGV. CDR3 in DNA: TGTGCCAGCAGCAAAATAGGGACAGGACTACTTGCAACTAATGAAAAACTGTTTTTT. Residues: CASSKIGTGLLATNEKLFF.

This clonotype was detected many times. Here the CDR3 DNA reads TGTGCCAGCACCAGCGGAACCGGGACAATCCCTCAAGAGACCCAGTACTTC. Translated: CASTSGTGTIPQETQYF. The rearrangement uses TRBV28 and TRBJ2-5; D possibly corresponds to TRBD1 (6 bases). Germline CDR1 is MDHEN and CDR2 is SYDVKM. V was pared by 7 bases and J by 2 bases, with 23 bases between. The CDR3 totals 17 residues.

The V gene is TRBV29-1, the J gene TRBJ2-7, with a possible D match to TRBD1 (6 bases). Looked up from germline, CDR1 is SQVTM and CDR2 is ANQGSEA. The length of the CDR3 is 11 residues. Trimming stripped 6 bases from V and 3 bases from J, with 9 bases between. This CDR3 is CSVRGDYEQYF. CDR3 DNA: TGCAGCGTCAGGGGCGACTACGAGCAGTACTTC.

The rearrangement links TRBV20-1 to TRBJ2-7; TRBD2 matches at 9 bases. Unmatched junction bases numbered 15, after V lost 0 bases and J lost 3 bases. This CDR3 contains 18 residues. Germline loops: CDR1 DFQATT, CDR2 SNEGSKA (reference sequence). The CDR3: CSARDWASGAGGLYEQYF. DNA of the CDR3: TGCAGTGCTAGAGATTGGGCCTCGGGAGCGGGAGGCCTCTACGAGCAGTACTTC.

At least ten counts were recorded for this clonotype. V is TRBV27 and J is TRBJ2-1, with D perhaps matching TRBD2 (6 bases). Germline CDR1 MNHEY, CDR2 SMNVEV (reference sequence). CDR3 length equals 16 residues. The V gene lost 4 bases and the J gene lost 10 bases, with 23 bases spanning the gap. CDR3 in amino acids: CASSYPSAPPLREQFF. The CDR3 region has the DNA TGTGCCAGCAGTTATCCTAGCGCCCCACCTCTAAGGGAGCAGTTCTTC.

The chain couples TRBV7-2 to TRBJ2-3; 9 nucleotides match TRBD2. There are 14 residues in the CDR3. J lost 7 bases, V lost 3 bases, and 5 bases had no gene match. The germline gives CDR1 SGHTA, CDR2 FQGNSA. The CDR3 nucleotides are TGTGCCAGCAGCTTGACAGCGGGAGGTTATACGCAGTATTTT. Translating gives CASSLTAGGYTQYF.

CDR3 DNA sequence: TGTGCCAGTAGCGGAGGGGTAAACACCGGGGAGCTGTTTTTT. Its translation is CASSGGVNTGELFF. The chain is built from TRBV19 and TRBJ2-2; D may be TRBD2 (6 bases). CDR3 length: 14 residues. Germline V gene data show CDR1 as LNHDA and CDR2 as SQIVND (reference sequence). V dropped 6 bases and J dropped 2 bases, with 10 bases sitting between them. Using reference TRBV19 and TRBJ2-2 for the parts outside the CDR3, the full variable domain is DGGITQSPKYLFRKEGQNVTLSCEQNLNHDAMYWYRQDPGQGLRLIYYSQIVNDFQKGDIAEGYSVSREKKESFPLTVTSAQKNPTAFYLCASSGGVNTGELFFGEGSRLTVL.

The rearrangement links TRBV19 to TRBJ2-3, with TRBD2 matching over 8 bases. The CDR3 totals 15 residues. Per the germline V gene, CDR1 is LNHDA and CDR2 is SQIVND (reference sequence). With 1 base clipped from V and 4 bases from J, the junction kept 4 bases outside the gene matches. The DNA for the CDR3 is TGTGCCAGTAGTATAGCGGGGGGGCGCTCAGATACGCAGTATTTT. It encodes CASSIAGGRSDTQYF.

This clonotype has at least ten counts. This chain joins TRBV5-1 and TRBJ2-1, with a weak D call TRBD1 (5 bases). The CDR3 contains 15 residues. Germline CDR1 is SGHRS and CDR2 is YFSETQ. The V end lost 0 bases, the J end lost 4 bases, and 11 bases lay between the germline ends. The CDR3, as DNA: TGCGCCAGCAGCTTGGGCAGGGCCGGTTACAATGAGCAGTTCTTC. Amino acids: CASSLGRAGYNEQFF.

Ten or more counts support this clonotype. This chain uses TRBV25-1 with TRBJ1-6; D perhaps matches TRBD1 (6 bases). V lost 5 bases, J lost 0 bases, and 17 bases lay in between. The CDR3 is made up of 18 amino acids. Germline loops: CDR1 MGHDK, CDR2 SYGVNS. The CDR3 protein is CASSPSGGGGSYNSPLHF. The CDR3, as DNA: TGTGCCAGCAGTCCTTCCGGGGGGGGCGGCTCCTATAATTCACCCCTCCACTTT.

This clonotype was counted between two and nine times. J is TRBJ2-1 and V is TRBV12-3 or TRBV12-4; a weak D match, TRBD1 (6 bases). The CDR3 spans 22 residues. V shed 3 bases and J shed 3 bases, with 33 bases lying between them. The DNA of the CDR3 is TGTGCCAGCAGTTTGGGGTCGGACAGCGATTTCACCTCACCCCCTGACTACAATGAGCAGTTCTTC. This codes for CASSLGSDSDFTSPPDYNEQFF.

There are many counts of this clonotype. This chain connects TRBV7-3 to TRBJ1-1; D remains unclear. Trimming shortened V by 0 bases and J by 1 base, and 9 bases separated the two germline ends. There are 15 residues in the CDR3. Germline-derived CDR1 and CDR2 are SGHTA and FQGTGA. The CDR3 reads CASSLTRRENTEAFF. The DNA of the CDR3 is TGTGCCAGCAGCTTAACGCGAAGGGAGAACACTGAAGCTTTCTTT.

Ten or more counts support this clonotype. The chain has TRBV27 and TRBJ1-5, with 8 bases lining up with TRBD1. This CDR3 has 15 amino acids. Trimming took 5 bases from V and 1 from J; bases not matched to a gene: 4. From germline, CDR1 is MNHEY and CDR2 SMNVEV (reference sequence). The DNA for the CDR3 is TGTGCCAGCAGTCACAGGGGGGCGAGCAATCAGCCCCAGCATTTT. Residues: CASSHRGASNQPQHF.

The sample holds many counts of this clonotype. V usage is TRBV14 and J usage is TRBJ1-4, with 8 bases lining up with TRBD1. From germline, CDR1 is SGHDN and CDR2 FVKESK. This CDR3 has 15 amino acids. With 4 bases clipped from V and 6 bases from J, the junction kept 7 bases outside the gene matches. CDR3 coding DNA: TGTGCCAGCAGCCTTCGGACAGGGAGGCATGAAAAACTGTTTTTT. Translation: CASSLRTGRHEKLFF.

In its sample, this clonotype was seen many times. This chain connects TRBV19 to TRBJ2-1, with 8 nucleotides matching TRBD2. In germline, CDR1 is LNHDA, CDR2 SQIVND (reference sequence). The ends lost 4 bases at V and 2 bases at J; junction bases unmatched: 7. CDR3 length equals 16 residues. The CDR3 protein is CASSRAQLAAYNEQFF. The CDR3 DNA sequence: TGTGCCAGTAGTAGAGCCCAACTAGCGGCCTACAATGAGCAGTTCTTC. The full variable domain, with the rest looked up from reference TRBV19 and TRBJ2-1, is DGGITQSPKYLFRKEGQNVTLSCEQNLNHDAMYWYRQDPGQGLRLIYYSQIVNDFQKGDIAEGYSVSREKKESFPLTVTSAQKNPTAFYLCASSRAQLAAYNEQFFGPGTRLTVL.

In this sample, this clonotype turned up many times. The chain is built from TRBV5-6 and TRBJ1-1; D is unresolved. Trimming pared 5 bases from V and 1 base from J, leaving 9 bases between. CDR1 and CDR2 from the germline V gene are SGHDT and YYEEEE. The CDR3 sequence is 13 residues long. The CDR3 loop is CASSTAGNTEAFF. In DNA, the CDR3 is TGTGCCAGCAGTACGGCAGGGAACACTGAAGCTTTCTTT.

This clonotype has a count of ten or more. This rearrangement joins TRBV6-5 to TRBJ2-1; D unresolved. The CDR3 totals 14 residues. V was shortened by 1 base and J by 2 bases, with 6 bases between the two germline ends. Per the germline V gene, CDR1 is MNHEY and CDR2 is SVGAGI. The CDR3 DNA sequence: TGTGCCAGCAGTTACTTGCGGACCTACAATGAGCAGTTCTTC. This sequence encodes CASSYLRTYNEQFF.

The table lists this clonotype with many counts. V usage is TRBV28 and J usage is TRBJ2-2; no clear D. Trimming shortened V by 2 bases and J by 3 bases, and 13 bases separated the two germline ends. The germline V gene has CDR1 MDHEN and CDR2 SYDVKM. The CDR3 length is 16 residues. The CDR3 coding sequence is TGTGCCAGCAGTTTAAGTACCCCTGGACACACCGGGGAGCTGTTTTTT. Amino acids: CASSLSTPGHTGELFF.

This clonotype was detected many times. This chain joins TRBV4-1 and TRBJ2-2, with 13 bases matching TRBD2. This CDR3 comprises 18 residues. With 0 bases clipped from V and 5 bases from J, the junction kept 6 bases outside the gene matches. Germline CDR1 MGHRA, CDR2 YSYEKL. The DNA for the CDR3 is TGCGCCAGCAGCCAAGAAGAACTAGCGGGAGGGAGGACCGGGGAGCTGTTTTTT. It specifies CASSQEELAGGRTGELFF.

Here the CDR3 DNA reads TGTGCCAGCGGAAAAGGTACCGGGGAGCTGTTTTTT. Its translation: CASGKGTGELFF. The genes are TRBV12-3 or TRBV12-4 and TRBJ2-2; D gene ambiguous. With 8 bases removed from V and 5 bases from J, the gap between germline ends came to 9 bases. The CDR3 spans 12 residues.

In this sample, this clonotype turned up a few times. V usage is TRBV2 and J usage is TRBJ2-7; TRBD1 is a possible D gene (5 bases). The CDR3 has 15 residues. The germline gives CDR1 SNHLY, CDR2 FYNNEI. Trimming left V 1 base short and J 2 bases short, with 12 bases between. The CDR3 bases are TGTGCCAGCAGTGAAGAACGGACAAGGCCCTACGAGCAGTACTTC. Translating it yields CASSEERTRPYEQYF.

At least ten counts were recorded for this clonotype. V usage is TRBV28 and J usage is TRBJ1-4; D unresolved. The CDR3 is 15 residues long. Germline V gene lookup returns CDR1 MDHEN and CDR2 SYDVKM. Trimming removed 7 bases at V and 5 bases at J, with 17 bases between. CDR3 region: CASNGMTIPNEKLFF. The CDR3 coding sequence is TGTGCCAGCAATGGGATGACAATACCGAATGAAAAACTGTTTTTT.

This clonotype was found many times. The rearrangement links TRBV5-5 to TRBJ1-2; 7 bases match TRBD1. With V trimmed by 2 bases and J by 6 bases, 19 bases remained unmatched. Germline values: CDR1 SGHKS, CDR2 YYEKEE (reference sequence). The CDR3 sequence is 18 residues long. The CDR3 is CASSFAFYTGESSHGYTF. The DNA of the CDR3 is TGTGCCAGCAGCTTCGCATTTTATACAGGGGAATCCTCCCATGGCTACACCTTC.